One T cell receptor (beta chain) is described in this entry. Its antigen remains unidentified. The sample belongs to a study of T cells in Graves' hyperthyroidism and ophthalmopathy. The investigators amplified TCR beta CDR3 regions from RNA transcripts. The HTBI primer set served for first-round RT-PCR of the TCR CDR3. TCRdb processed the multiplex PCR reads anew with MiXCR; each CDR3 protein has one entry. The table records more than 550,000 distinct CDR3 sequences, about 18% of them present only once. Patients aged 18 to 65 with hyperthyroidism were newly diagnosed, with duration under 2 months. Researchers barred patients who had uncontrolled infection, other autoimmune disease, pregnancy or lactation. Study findings and constraints: Blood samples included most of the expanded thyroid clonotypes exceeding 0.001.

The CDR3 length is 15 residues. The V end was cut by 8 bases, the J end by 4 bases, with 23 bases between. Germline CDR1 reads GTSNPN; CDR2 reads SVGIG (reference sequence). The sample consisted of blood. The chain recombines TRBV30 with TRBJ1-2, with a weak D call TRBD1 (5 bases). This TCR was recovered from a man aged 50 or older with Graves' hyperthyroidism. This CDR3 is CAHGGTVLPLYGYTF. The CDR3 nucleotides read TGTGCCCACGGGGGGACCGTCCTTCCTCTCTATGGCTACACCTTC.